These 15 T cell receptor beta chains share one sample of origin, sequenced in a study of cytomegalovirus exposure and HLA in healthy donors. PCR amplification relied on 60 Vbeta primers (plus 13 Jbeta primers). The protocol was immunoSEQ multiplex PCR, while the TCRdb copy is restricted to in-frame clones and leaves out a portion. This table has approximately 170,000 clones, about 85% appearing once. The sequencing input was PBMCs. The receptors were gathered from a man aged 25 to 40 in good health and CMV-seropositive.

The chain has TRBV9 and TRBJ1-2; TRBD1 is a possible D gene (5 bases). V was trimmed by 0 bases and J by 4 bases, leaving 10 bases between them. Germline V lookup: CDR1 SGDLS, CDR2 YYNGEE. CDR3 length: 14 residues. Written as DNA, the CDR3 is TGTGCCAGCAGCGTAGAATCCCAGGGCTATGGCTACACCTTC. Its translation: CASSVESQGYGYTF.

The rearrangement links TRBV18 to TRBJ1-1, with TRBD1 identical over 7 bases. This CDR3 contains 16 residues. Germline CDR1 is KGHSH and CDR2 is LQKENI. V trimming: 6 bases; J trimming: 0 bases; junction bases outside the gene matches: 10. In DNA, the CDR3 is TGTGCCAGCTCGGTAGGGACAGCCGCAATGAACACTGAAGCTTTCTTT. Its translation is CASSVGTAAMNTEAFF.

V gene TRBV10-3 combines with J gene TRBJ2-7, with 8 bases lining up with TRBD2. After removal of 8 bases from V and 5 bases from J, the junction contained 11 bases not matched to a gene. Germline V gives CDR1 ENHRY, CDR2 SYGVKD. The CDR3 loop spans 14 amino acids. CDR3 protein: CAIAGGLVYDEQYF. Here the CDR3 DNA reads TGTGCCATCGCGGGGGGACTAGTTTATGACGAGCAGTACTTC.

This chain connects TRBV4-1 to TRBJ2-7, with a possible D match to TRBD2 (5 bases). The CDR3 covers 13 residues. The V gene's germline CDR1 is MGHRA and CDR2 YSYEKL. V lost 4 bases to trimming and J lost 3 bases, with 10 bases between them. The CDR3 DNA follows: TGCGCCAGCAGCCCCCAAGGAGGCTACGAGCAGTACTTC. Its translation: CASSPQGGYEQYF.

The sample holds one count of this clone. The rearrangement joins TRBV18 to TRBJ2-7; 10 bases are shared with TRBD2. The junction had 1 base not matched to a gene; V was cut back by 0 bases and J by 2 bases. Germline V lookup: CDR1 KGHSH, CDR2 LQKENI. This CDR3 contains 15 residues. This chain's CDR3 is CASSPPAGGPYEQYF. In nucleotides, the CDR3 is TGTGCCAGCTCACCACCAGCGGGAGGGCCCTACGAGCAGTACTTC.

CDR3 region: CASSQTSPGYEQYF. DNA of the CDR3: TGTGCCAGCAGCCAAACTTCCCCCGGGTACGAGCAGTACTTC. The gene calls are TRBV11-2 and TRBJ2-7; the D is unclear. Germline CDR1 and CDR2: SGHAT and FQNNGV. The CDR3 is 14 amino acids. V shed 5 bases and J shed 4 bases, with 15 bases lying between them.

The chain links TRBV4-1 to TRBJ1-1, with D hard to call. The V and J ends lost 2 bases and 3 bases respectively, with 4 bases between them. This CDR3 is built from 12 residues. Germline values: CDR1 MGHRA, CDR2 YSYEKL. The CDR3 protein is CASSQRDTEAFF. CDR3 nucleotides: TGCGCCAGCAGCCAACGGGACACTGAAGCTTTCTTT.

The gene calls are TRBV4-1 and TRBJ1-1; D is ambiguous. The CDR3 runs 14 residues. The V and J ends lost 4 bases and 5 bases respectively, with 14 bases between them. Germline CDR1 MGHRA, CDR2 YSYEKL. CDR3 in DNA: TGCGCCAGCAGCCCCAATGCTCGGCGGACTGAAGCTTTCTTT. It is translated as CASSPNARRTEAFF.

The rearrangement links TRBV19 to TRBJ1-4; 8 bases are shared with TRBD1. CDR3 length: 13 amino acids. CDR1 is LNHDA, CDR2 SQIVND, per germline (reference sequence). Trimming at V came to 11 bases and at J to 7 bases, leaving 9 bases not matched to a gene. In DNA, the CDR3 is TGTGCCTCGAACCCAGGGGGCGGTGAAAAACTGTTTTTT. It codes for CASNPGGGEKLFF. The full variable domain, its missing parts supplied by reference TRBV19 and TRBJ1-4, is DGGITQSPKYLFRKEGQNVTLSCEQNLNHDAMYWYRQDPGQGLRLIYYSQIVNDFQKGDIAEGYSVSREKKESFPLTVTSAQKNPTAFYLCASNPGGGEKLFFGSGTQLSVL.

The V and J genes are TRBV6-4 and TRBJ2-2, with TRBD1 identical over 8 bases. Trimming cost V 6 bases and J 2 bases; bases outside gene matches: 11. Germline V gene sequence: CDR1 MRHNA, CDR2 SNTAGT. This CDR3 contains 17 residues. Written as DNA, the CDR3 is TGTGCCAGCAGGGGGAGTACCGGGACAGGCAACACCGGGGAGCTGTTTTTT. This codes for CASRGSTGTGNTGELFF.

CDR3 nucleotides: TGTGCCAGTAGTATCCAGGGACTAGCGGGAGTAGGAGAGACCCAGTACTTC. It yields the protein CASSIQGLAGVGETQYF. The chain is built from TRBV19 and TRBJ2-5, with TRBD2 matching over 14 bases. This CDR3 comprises 17 residues. The V gene end was trimmed by 3 bases and the J gene end by 4 bases; junction bases not matched to a gene: 7. The germline V gene has CDR1 LNHDA and CDR2 SQIVND (reference sequence).

The chain combines TRBV21-1 with TRBJ1-5; the table's D call TRBD1 went unverified against the DNA. TRBV21-1 is termed a pseudogene. The CDR3 is 18 residues long. Here the CDR3 reads CASSPLEGWANSNQPQHF. CDR3 coding DNA: TGTGCCAGCAGCCCCCTGGAAGGCTGGGCTAATAGCAATCAGCCCCAGCATTTT.

The chain recombines TRBV4-2 with TRBJ2-2; perhaps TRBD1 as D (6 bases). Germline V gene lookup returns CDR1 LGHNA and CDR2 YNFKEQ. V was cut by 1 base and J by 11 bases, with 20 bases left in between. This CDR3 has 16 amino acids. DNA of the CDR3: TGTGCCAGCAGCCAAGGGTACAGGGAGTACGCTGGCGAGCTGTTTTTT. It translates to CASSQGYREYAGELFF.

V and J are TRBV15 and TRBJ2-1, with D uncertain. Germline lookup yields CDR1 LNHNV and CDR2 YYDKDF (reference sequence). V lost 7 bases and J 0 bases, leaving 13 bases between the germline ends. CDR3 length: 15 residues. The CDR3 is CATTATYGSYNEQFF. As DNA, the CDR3 is TGTGCCACCACCGCGACATACGGCTCCTACAATGAGCAGTTCTTC. Full variable domain (remainder filled in from reference TRBV15 and TRBJ2-1): DAMVIQNPRYQVTQFGKPVTLSCSQTLNHNVMYWYQQKSSQAPKLLFHYYDKDFNNEADTPDNFQSRRPNTSFCFLDIRSPGLGDTAMYLCATTATYGSYNEQFFGPGTRLTVL.

The chain carries TRBV15 and TRBJ2-5, with D hard to call. V dropped 1 base and J dropped 4 bases, with 7 bases sitting between them. Per germline, CDR1 LNHNV and CDR2 YYDKDF (reference sequence). This CDR3 comprises 13 residues. The CDR3 bases are TGTGCCACCAGCAGAGCGGTTTCAGAGACCCAGTACTTC. It translates to CATSRAVSETQYF.